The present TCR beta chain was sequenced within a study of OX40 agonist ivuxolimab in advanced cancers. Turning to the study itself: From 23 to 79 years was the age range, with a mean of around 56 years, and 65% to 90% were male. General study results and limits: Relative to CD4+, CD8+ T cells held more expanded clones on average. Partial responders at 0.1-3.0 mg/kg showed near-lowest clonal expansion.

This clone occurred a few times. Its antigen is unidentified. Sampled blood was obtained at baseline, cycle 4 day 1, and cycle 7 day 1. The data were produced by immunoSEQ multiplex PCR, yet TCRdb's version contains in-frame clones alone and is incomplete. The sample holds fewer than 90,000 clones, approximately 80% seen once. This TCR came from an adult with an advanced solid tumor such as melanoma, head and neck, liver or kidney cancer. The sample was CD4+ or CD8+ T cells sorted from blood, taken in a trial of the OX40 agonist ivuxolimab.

The CDR3, as DNA: TGTGCCAGCAGTACAGACAGGCGCTCTGGAAACACCATATATTTT. Its translation: CASSTDRRSGNTIYF. This sequence joins TRBV7-9 and TRBJ1-3, with a weak D call TRBD1 (6 bases). Trimming removed 6 bases from V and 0 bases from J, with 12 bases in between. The CDR3 contains 15 residues. Germline V gives CDR1 SEHNR, CDR2 FQNEAQ (reference sequence).